The 16 T cell receptor beta chains presented below share a single source sample, sequenced in a study of OX40 agonist ivuxolimab in advanced cancers. Generated by immunoSEQ multiplex PCR, the TCRdb table keeps only in-frame clones and is missing some. This sample has tens of thousands of clones, with approximately 94% found just once. The starting material was CD4+ or CD8+ T cells sorted from blood, obtained in a trial of the OX40 agonist ivuxolimab. The receptor source for this set is an adult with an advanced solid tumor such as melanoma, head and neck, liver or kidney cancer.

The V gene is TRBV28, the J gene TRBJ1-5, with no clear D. Germline-derived CDR1 and CDR2 are MDHEN and SYDVKM. Trimming cost V 4 bases and J 0 bases, with 10 bases left between them. The CDR3 is 15 residues long. CDR3 amino acids: CASSSRHYSNQPQHF. CDR3 nucleotides: TGTGCCAGCAGTTCCCGACACTATAGCAATCAGCCCCAGCATTTT.

The genes are TRBV5-6 and TRBJ1-5; 7 bases fit TRBD1. The CDR3 is made up of 17 amino acids. CDR1 SGHDT and CDR2 YYEEEE come from the germline V gene. The J segment lost 5 bases and the V segment lost 3 bases, leaving 14 bases of the junction unmatched. CDR3 DNA: TGTGCCAGCAGCTCGTACCGACAGGGCCCCCTGGATCAGCCCCAGCATTTT. Translated, it gives CASSSYRQGPLDQPQHF.

The gene calls are TRBV27 and TRBJ2-7; D is perhaps TRBD1 or TRBD2 (5 bases each). The CDR3 has 14 amino acids. Between the trimmed V and J ends, which lost 3 bases and 6 bases, there was a span of 15 bases. Germline V gives CDR1 MNHEY, CDR2 SMNVEV (reference sequence). CDR3 nucleotide sequence: TGTGCCAGCAGTTTTAGGGGACCCCGAGGCGAGCAGTACTTC. Protein: CASSFRGPRGEQYF.

The chain uses TRBV7-8 and TRBJ1-1; D uncertain. This CDR3 has 13 amino acids. The germline V gene encodes CDR1 SGHVS and CDR2 FQNEAQ. The V end was cut by 5 bases, the J end by 4 bases, with 11 bases between. For the CDR3, the DNA is TGTGCCAGCAGCCTAGGAGTGGGCACTGAAGCTTTCTTT. Translated: CASSLGVGTEAFF.

The chain is built from TRBV5-8 and TRBJ1-3; tentative D call: TRBD1 (5 bases). The germline V gene has CDR1 SGHTS and CDR2 YDEGEE. The CDR3 spans 17 residues. The V gene lost 4 bases and the J gene lost 0 bases, with 17 bases spanning the gap. For the CDR3, the DNA is TGTGCCAGCAGCCCGCGGGGCAGCCTGTACTCTGGAAACACCATATATTTT. Its translation: CASSPRGSLYSGNTIYF.

This chain uses TRBV4-3 with TRBJ2-7; weak D call: TRBD1 (5 bases). Between the trimmed V and J ends, which lost 1 base and 1 base, there was a span of 8 bases. Per the germline V gene, CDR1 is LGHNA and CDR2 is YSLEER. The CDR3 is made up of 14 amino acids. CDR3 region: CASSQGQGSYEQYF. DNA of the CDR3: TGCGCCAGCAGCCAAGGCCAGGGATCCTACGAGCAGTACTTC.

The CDR3 sequence is CASSLFRGEGINEQFF. CDR3 DNA: TGTGCCAGCAGTTTGTTTAGGGGGGAAGGAATCAATGAGCAGTTCTTC. This chain joins TRBV28 and TRBJ2-1; the D call may be TRBD1 or TRBD2 (6 bases each). This CDR3 has 16 residues. Germline assignment: CDR1 MDHEN and CDR2 SYDVKM. V gave up 3 bases and J gave up 6 bases, with 18 bases separating them.

V and J are TRBV19 and TRBJ2-5; D perhaps matches TRBD1 (6 bases). The CDR3 has 19 amino acids. The germline V and J ends were trimmed by 7 bases and 0 bases, with 27 bases remaining between them. Germline-derived CDR1 and CDR2 are LNHDA and SQIVND (reference sequence). CDR3 DNA: TGTGCCAGTACCCGGCTGACAGGCGCCTATAGCCTGTACCAAGAGACCCAGTACTTC. It translates to CASTRLTGAYSLYQETQYF.

Note on this clone: This specimen includes other DNA sequences encoding the same CDR3. The CDR3 is CASSYQGNTEAFF. The CDR3 DNA sequence: TGTGCCAGCAGTTACCAGGGGAACACTGAAGCTTTCTTT. The chain couples TRBV6-5 to TRBJ1-1, with D possibly TRBD1 on 5 matching bases. V lost 2 bases and J lost 1, with 5 bases in between. Germline lookup yields CDR1 MNHEY and CDR2 SVGAGI. The CDR3 length is 13 residues.

V usage is TRBV7-9 and J usage is TRBJ1-1; perhaps TRBD1 as D (5 bases). Trimming cost V 5 bases and J 8 bases, with 18 bases left between them. This CDR3 region has 14 residues. Germline V lookup: CDR1 SEHNR, CDR2 FQNEAQ (reference sequence). The CDR3 loop is CASSPMGAGGEAFF. For the CDR3, the DNA is TGTGCCAGCAGCCCAATGGGAGCGGGGGGAGAAGCTTTCTTT.

V gene TRBV5-6 combines with J gene TRBJ2-5, with 14 bases lining up with TRBD2. The CDR3 has 16 residues. CDR1 and CDR2 from the germline V gene are SGHDT and YYEEEE. Unmatched junction bases numbered 5, after V lost 3 bases and J lost 4 bases. CDR3 nucleotides: TGTGCCAGCAGCTGGGGGACTAGCGGGAGACCAGAGACCCAGTACTTC. Translation: CASSWGTSGRPETQYF.

The genes are TRBV5-1 and TRBJ2-3; 9 bases map to TRBD1. The length of the CDR3 is 16 residues. Germline CDR1 and CDR2: SGHRS and YFSETQ. V was clipped by 0 bases and J by 4 bases; unmatched bases: 6. DNA of the CDR3: TGCGCCAGCAGCTTGGGGGGACAGGGAGCGGCAGATACGCAGTATTTT. Translated, it gives CASSLGGQGAADTQYF. The whole variable domain, remainder taken from reference TRBV5-1 and TRBJ2-3, is KAGVTQTPRYLIKTRGQQVTLSCSPISGHRSVSWYQQTPGQGLQFLFEYFSETQRNKGNFPGRFSGRQFSNSRSEMNVSTLELGDSALYLCASSLGGQGAADTQYFGPGTRLTVL.

The genes are TRBV28 and TRBJ2-5; TRBD1 matches 9 bases. V dropped 8 bases and J dropped 1; count of bases not matched to a gene: 14. The CDR3 has 17 amino acids. The V gene's germline CDR1 is MDHEN and CDR2 SYDVKM. The DNA of the CDR3 is TGTGCCAGCTTGGCTGCTGGGGACAGGGTCCCCCAAGAGACCCAGTACTTC. This sequence encodes CASLAAGDRVPQETQYF.

V is TRBV19 and J is TRBJ1-4, with D hard to call. This CDR3 comprises 13 residues. CDR1 is LNHDA, CDR2 SQIVND, per germline (reference sequence). V was clipped by 4 bases and J by 6 bases, with 9 bases between them. CDR3 in DNA: TGTGCCAGTAGTACCCGACCCGATGAAAAACTGTTTTTT. Its protein product is CASSTRPDEKLFF.

The chain recombines TRBV19 with TRBJ2-1; D gene uncertain. V was cut by 1 base and J by 0 bases, with 10 bases left in between. Germline V gene data show CDR1 as LNHDA and CDR2 as SQIVND (reference sequence). The CDR3 sequence is 16 residues long. CDR3: CASSIVAISSYNEQFF. CDR3 DNA: TGTGCCAGTAGTATAGTCGCCATCAGCTCCTACAATGAGCAGTTCTTC. Variable domain in full (rest from reference TRBV19 and TRBJ2-1): DGGITQSPKYLFRKEGQNVTLSCEQNLNHDAMYWYRQDPGQGLRLIYYSQIVNDFQKGDIAEGYSVSREKKESFPLTVTSAQKNPTAFYLCASSIVAISSYNEQFFGPGTRLTVL.

The CDR3 DNA is TGTGCCAGCAGCTTCGAAGAAGACGGCTACGAGCAGTACTTC. This translates into CASSFEEDGYEQYF. The chain carries TRBV7-9 and TRBJ2-7; D is undetermined. Germline assignment: CDR1 SEHNR and CDR2 FQNEAQ (reference sequence). V shed 3 bases and J shed 3 bases, with 12 bases lying between them. The CDR3 runs 14 residues.